This T cell receptor beta chain appears in the sequencing data of a study of CD8+ T cells in alopecia areata. The CDR3 is 18 amino acids. CDR1 and CDR2 from the germline V gene are SNHLY and FYNNEI. The trim removed 7 bases at V and 3 bases at J, leaving 16 bases unmatched. Lesional scalp punch biopsies and peripheral blood were collected from alopecia areata patients. T lymphocytes (CD4+ and CD8+) were sorted from PBMCs. In each case, RNA was isolated and then reverse transcribed into cDNA as the sequencing template. The assay was immunoSEQ multiplex PCR, and TCRdb's table has in-frame clones only and misses some. Of 90,000 to 100,000 clones listed, about 45% are singletons. About this clone itself: As yet, its antigen is unknown.

Study-level points and caveats: Sharing of TCRs across patients appeared less clear than in mice, possibly for HLA-related reasons.

This TCR was sampled from a human donor with alopecia areata. The sequenced sample was CD4+ T cells sorted from blood. The rearrangement joins TRBV2 to TRBJ1-4; 8 bases are shared with TRBD1. The CDR3 sequence is CASNTQGARQGSNEKLFF. In DNA form, the CDR3 reads TGTGCCAGCAACACCCAAGGGGCCCGACAGGGGTCTAATGAAAAACTGTTTTTT.